This TCR beta chain is from a study of technical replicates of blood from a few donors. V gave up 4 bases and J gave up 4 bases; unmatched junction bases: 4. The CDR3 contains 13 residues. In germline, CDR1 is ENHRY, CDR2 SYGVKD. The assay was immunoSEQ multiplex PCR, and TCRdb's table has in-frame clones only and misses some. Of fewer than 15,000 clones in the sample, almost 95% were seen once. The chain carries TRBV10-3 and TRBJ2-7; 7 nucleotides align to TRBD1. Sequencing used PBMCs. This receptor was taken from a human donor in good health. CDR3 amino acids: CAISANRGYEQYF. CDR3 in DNA: TGTGCCATCAGTGCCAACAGGGGATACGAGCAGTACTTC.